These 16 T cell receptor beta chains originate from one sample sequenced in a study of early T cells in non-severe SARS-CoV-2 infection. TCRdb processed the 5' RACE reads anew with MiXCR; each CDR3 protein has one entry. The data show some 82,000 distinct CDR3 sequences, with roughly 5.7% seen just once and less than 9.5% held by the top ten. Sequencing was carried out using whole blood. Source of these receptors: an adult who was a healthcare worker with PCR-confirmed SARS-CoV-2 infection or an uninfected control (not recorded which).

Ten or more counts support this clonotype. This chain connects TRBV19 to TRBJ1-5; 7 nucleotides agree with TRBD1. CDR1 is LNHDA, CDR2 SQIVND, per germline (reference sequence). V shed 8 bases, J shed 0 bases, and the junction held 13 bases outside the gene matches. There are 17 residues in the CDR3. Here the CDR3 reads CASGPLTGAHSNQPQHF. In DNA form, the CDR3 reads TGTGCCAGTGGTCCACTCACAGGGGCGCATAGCAATCAGCCCCAGCATTTT.

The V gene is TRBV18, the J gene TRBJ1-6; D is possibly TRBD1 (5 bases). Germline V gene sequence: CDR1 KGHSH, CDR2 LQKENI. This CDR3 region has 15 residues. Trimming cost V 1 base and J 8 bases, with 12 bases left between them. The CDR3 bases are TGTGCCAGCTCACCACACGAGGGCAGGGATTCACCCCTCCACTTT. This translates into CASSPHEGRDSPLHF.

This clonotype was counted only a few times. The CDR3 nucleotides are TGTGCCAGCGGTACCTCCTACAATGAGCAGTTCTTC. It specifies CASGTSYNEQFF. The gene calls are TRBV9 and TRBJ2-1; unclear D gene. The CDR3 extends over 12 amino acids. V gave up 7 bases and J gave up 0 bases, with 5 bases separating them. Per the germline V gene, CDR1 is SGDLS and CDR2 is YYNGEE. The full variable domain, its missing parts supplied by reference TRBV9 and TRBJ2-1, is DSGVTQTPKHLITATGQRVTLRCSPRSGDLSVYWYQQSLDQGLQFLIQYYNGEERAKGNILERFSAQQFPDLHSELNLSSLELGDSALYFCASGTSYNEQFFGPGTRLTVL.

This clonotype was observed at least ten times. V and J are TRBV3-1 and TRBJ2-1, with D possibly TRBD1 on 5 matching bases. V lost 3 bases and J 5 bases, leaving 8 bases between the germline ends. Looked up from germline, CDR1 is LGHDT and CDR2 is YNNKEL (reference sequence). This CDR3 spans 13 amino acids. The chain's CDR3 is CASSHRQNNEQFF. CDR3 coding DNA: TGTGCCAGCAGCCACCGACAGAACAATGAGCAGTTCTTC.

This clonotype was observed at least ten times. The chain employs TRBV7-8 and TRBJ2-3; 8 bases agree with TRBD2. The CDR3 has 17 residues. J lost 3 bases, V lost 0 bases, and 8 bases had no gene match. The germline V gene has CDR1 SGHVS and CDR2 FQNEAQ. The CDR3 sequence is CASSLALAGRGTDTQYF. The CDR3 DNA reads TGTGCCAGCAGCTTAGCCTTAGCGGGACGAGGAACAGATACGCAGTATTTT.

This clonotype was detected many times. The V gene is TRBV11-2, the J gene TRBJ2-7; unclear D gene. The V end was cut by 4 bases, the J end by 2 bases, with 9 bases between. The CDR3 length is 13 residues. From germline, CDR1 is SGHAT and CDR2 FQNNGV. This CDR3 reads CASSSRRAYEQYF. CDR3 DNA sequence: TGTGCCAGCAGCTCTCGGAGAGCCTACGAGCAGTACTTC.

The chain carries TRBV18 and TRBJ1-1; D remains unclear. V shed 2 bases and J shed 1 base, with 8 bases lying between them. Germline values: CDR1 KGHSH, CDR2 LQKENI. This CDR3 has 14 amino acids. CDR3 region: CASSPSSRNTEAFF. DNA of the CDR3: TGTGCCAGCTCACCATCGAGTAGGAACACTGAAGCTTTCTTT.

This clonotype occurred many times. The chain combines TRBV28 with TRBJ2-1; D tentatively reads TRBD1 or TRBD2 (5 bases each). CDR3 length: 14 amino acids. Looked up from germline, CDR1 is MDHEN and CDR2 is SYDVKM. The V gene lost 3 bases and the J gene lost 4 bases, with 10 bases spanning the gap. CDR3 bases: TGTGCCAGCAGTTTTTTTGGGGGTTACAATGAGCAGTTCTTC. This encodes CASSFFGGYNEQFF.

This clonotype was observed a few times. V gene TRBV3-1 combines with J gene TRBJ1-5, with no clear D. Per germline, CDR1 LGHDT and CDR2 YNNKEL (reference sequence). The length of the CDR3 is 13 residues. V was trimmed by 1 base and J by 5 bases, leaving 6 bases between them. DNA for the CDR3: TGTGCCAGCAGCCAAGGCCTCGATCAGCCCCAGCATTTT. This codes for CASSQGLDQPQHF.

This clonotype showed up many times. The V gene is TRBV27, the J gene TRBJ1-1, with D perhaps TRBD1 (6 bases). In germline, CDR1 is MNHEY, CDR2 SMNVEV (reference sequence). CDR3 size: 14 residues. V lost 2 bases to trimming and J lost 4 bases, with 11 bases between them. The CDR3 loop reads CASSLERGATEAFF. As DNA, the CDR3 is TGTGCCAGCAGTTTAGAGCGGGGGGCCACTGAAGCTTTCTTT.

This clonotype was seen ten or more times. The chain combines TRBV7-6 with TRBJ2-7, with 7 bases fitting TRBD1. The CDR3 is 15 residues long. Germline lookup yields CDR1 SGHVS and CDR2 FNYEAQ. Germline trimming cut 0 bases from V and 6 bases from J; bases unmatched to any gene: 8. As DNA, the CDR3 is TGTGCCAGCAGCTTAGCCCGGACAGGACTCTCCGAGCAGTACTTC. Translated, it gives CASSLARTGLSEQYF.

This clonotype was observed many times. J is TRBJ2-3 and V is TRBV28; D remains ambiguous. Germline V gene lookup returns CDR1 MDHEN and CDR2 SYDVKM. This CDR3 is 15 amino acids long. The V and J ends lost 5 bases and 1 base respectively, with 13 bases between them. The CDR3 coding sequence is TGTGCCAGCAGTCAGCTGGCAGCCCGCACAGATACGCAGTATTTT. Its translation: CASSQLAARTDTQYF. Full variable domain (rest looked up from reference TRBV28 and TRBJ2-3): DVKVTQSSRYLVKRTGEKVFLECVQDMDHENMFWYRQDPGLGLRLIYFSYDVKMKEKGDIPEGYSVSREKKERFSLILESASTNQTSMYLCASSQLAARTDTQYFGPGTRLTVL.

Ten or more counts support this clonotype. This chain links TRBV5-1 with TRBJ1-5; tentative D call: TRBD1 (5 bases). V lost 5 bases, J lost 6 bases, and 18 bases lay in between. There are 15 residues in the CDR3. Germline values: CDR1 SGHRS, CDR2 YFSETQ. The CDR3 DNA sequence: TGCGCCAGCAGTCCGGGTCCGGAGGGGTTTCAGCCCCAGCATTTT. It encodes CASSPGPEGFQPQHF.

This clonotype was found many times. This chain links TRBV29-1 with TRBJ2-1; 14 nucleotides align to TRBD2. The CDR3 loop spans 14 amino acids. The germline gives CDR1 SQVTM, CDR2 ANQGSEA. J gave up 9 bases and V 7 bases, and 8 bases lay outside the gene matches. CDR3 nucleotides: TGCAGCGCGGGACTAGCGGGAGTGAGTATTGAGCAGTTCTTC. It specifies CSAGLAGVSIEQFF.

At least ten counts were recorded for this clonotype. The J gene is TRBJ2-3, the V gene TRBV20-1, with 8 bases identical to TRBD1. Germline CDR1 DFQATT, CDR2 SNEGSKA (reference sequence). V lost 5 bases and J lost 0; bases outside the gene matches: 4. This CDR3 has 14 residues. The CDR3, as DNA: TGCAGTGCTTCAGACAGGGGTAGCACAGATACGCAGTATTTT. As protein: CSASDRGSTDTQYF.

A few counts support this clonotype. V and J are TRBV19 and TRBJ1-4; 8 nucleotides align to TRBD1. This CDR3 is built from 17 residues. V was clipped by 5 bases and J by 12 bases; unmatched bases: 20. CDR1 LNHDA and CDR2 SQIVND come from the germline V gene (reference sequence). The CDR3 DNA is TGTGCCAGTAGTCCTCTACCGGGACAGGCGTTGGTGGGGGAACTGTTTTTT. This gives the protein CASSPLPGQALVGELFF. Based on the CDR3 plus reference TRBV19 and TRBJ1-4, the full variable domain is DGGITQSPKYLFRKEGQNVTLSCEQNLNHDAMYWYRQDPGQGLRLIYYSQIVNDFQKGDIAEGYSVSREKKESFPLTVTSAQKNPTAFYLCASSPLPGQALVGELFFGSGTQLSVL.